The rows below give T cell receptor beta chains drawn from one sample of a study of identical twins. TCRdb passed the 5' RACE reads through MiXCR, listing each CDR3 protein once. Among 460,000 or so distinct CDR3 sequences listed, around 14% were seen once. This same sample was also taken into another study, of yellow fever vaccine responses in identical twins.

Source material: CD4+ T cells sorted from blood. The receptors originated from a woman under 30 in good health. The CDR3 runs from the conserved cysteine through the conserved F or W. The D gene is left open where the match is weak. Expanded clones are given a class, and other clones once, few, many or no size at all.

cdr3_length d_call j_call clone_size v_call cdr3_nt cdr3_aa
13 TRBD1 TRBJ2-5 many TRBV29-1 TGCAGCGTTGTAGGGACAGACCAAGAGACCCAGTACTTC CSVVGTDQETQYF
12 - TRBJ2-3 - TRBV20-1 TGCAGTGCTGCGACAAGCACAGATACGCAGTATTTT CSAATSTDTQYF
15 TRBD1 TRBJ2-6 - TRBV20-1 TGCAGTGCTAGAACAGGGGGCCCTGGGGCCAACGTCCTGACTTTC CSARTGGPGANVLTF
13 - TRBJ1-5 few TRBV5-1 TGCGCCAGCAGCTTGACGAGGGGCTCGTCCCAGCATTTT CASSLTRGSSQHF
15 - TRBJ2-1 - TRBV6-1 TGTGCCAGCAGTCCCCCCGACAGAAAGAGCAATGAGCAGTTCTTC CASSPPDRKSNEQFF
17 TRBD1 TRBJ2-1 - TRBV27 TGTGCCAGCAGCACCTACCTACAGGGGGGCTCGCGGAATGAGCAGTTCTTC CASSTYLQGGSRNEQFF
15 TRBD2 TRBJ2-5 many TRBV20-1 TGCAGTGCTAGAGATCGGACTAGCGGCCAAGAGACCCAGTACTTC CSARDRTSGQETQYF
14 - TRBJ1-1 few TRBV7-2 TGTGCCAGCACCCCTACAGGAATGAACACTGAAGCTTTCTTT CASTPTGMNTEAFF
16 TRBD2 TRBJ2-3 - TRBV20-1 TGCAGTGCTCATGGGACTAGCGGGGGGGCGAGGGATACGCAGTATTTT CSAHGTSGGARDTQYF
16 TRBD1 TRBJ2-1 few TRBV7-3 TGTGCCAGCAGCTCGAGGGACAGGGGAACATACAATGAGCAGTTCTTC CASSSRDRGTYNEQFF
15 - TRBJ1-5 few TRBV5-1 TGCGCCAGCAGCTTGGAGGGGACGATGAATCAGCCCCAGCATTTT CASSLEGTMNQPQHF
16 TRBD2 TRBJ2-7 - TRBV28 TGTGCCAGCAGGTCTGGAGGACTAGCGGACTCCTACGAGCAGTACTTC CASRSGGLADSYEQYF
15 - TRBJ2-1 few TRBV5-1 TGCGCCAGCAGCTTGACAGTCACTTGGAGTAATGAGCAGTTCTTC CASSLTVTWSNEQFF
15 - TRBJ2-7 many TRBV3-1 TGTGCCAGCAGCCGAGGCGGGACTTTGTCCTACGAGCAGTACTTC CASSRGGTLSYEQYF
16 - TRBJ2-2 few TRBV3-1 TGTGCCAGCAGCCAAAATCCGGGAATTAACACCGGGGAGCTGTTTTTT CASSQNPGINTGELFF
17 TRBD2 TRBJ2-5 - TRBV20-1 TGCAGTGCTCCGTCAAGTGTAGGCCCGGGACTAGCTAGGACCCAGTACTTC CSAPSSVGPGLARTQYF
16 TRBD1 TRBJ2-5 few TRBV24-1 TGTGCCACCAGTGATACCGGGACAGGGACCCAAGAGACCCAGTACTTC CATSDTGTGTQETQYF
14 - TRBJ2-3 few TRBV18 TGTGCCAGCTCACAACGGGCAGACACAGATACGCAGTATTTT CASSQRADTDTQYF
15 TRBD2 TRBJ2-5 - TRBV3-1 TGTGCCAGCAGACGCGGGGGGTCTAGTAGGGAGACCCAGTACTTC CASRRGGSSRETQYF
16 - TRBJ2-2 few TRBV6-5 TGTGCCAGCAGTTACGGGCGTAGCGAAAACACCGGGGAGCTGTTTTTT CASSYGRSENTGELFF
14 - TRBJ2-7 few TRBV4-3 TGCGCCAGCAGCCTTGGACCGGACAGCCACGAGCAGTACTTC CASSLGPDSHEQYF
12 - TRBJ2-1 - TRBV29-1 TGCAGAGATATATGCATCTACAATGAGCAGTTCTTC CRDICIYNEQFF
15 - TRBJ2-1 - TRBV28 TGTGCCAGCACTTCACAGGGCCCTGTGCGAAATGAGCAGTTCTTC CASTSQGPVRNEQFF
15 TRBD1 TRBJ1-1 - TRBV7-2 TGTGCCAGCAGCTTAGCGACAGGGGGCGCATTGTATGCTTTCTTT CASSLATGGALYAFF